The 10 T cell receptor beta chains below were found in one sample sequenced in a study of identical twins. Using its own MiXCR run on the 5' RACE reads, TCRdb lists one record per CDR3 protein. The table records 250,000 or so distinct CDR3 sequences, 12% of them present only once. This sample was shared with a second study, whose subject was yellow fever vaccine responses in identical twins.

Sequenced sample: memory (CD45RO+) T cells sorted from blood. These receptors originate from a woman aged 18 to 35 in good health.

This clonotype was counted ten times or more. The rearrangement joins TRBV29-1 to TRBJ2-5, with 11 nucleotides matching TRBD2. The CDR3 extends over 15 amino acids. V lost 7 bases, J lost 2 bases, and 9 bases stayed unmatched. Germline-derived CDR1 and CDR2 are SQVTM and ANQGSEA. CDR3 region: CSGRPGLAEQETQYF. As DNA, the CDR3 is TGCAGCGGCCGACCGGGACTAGCGGAACAAGAGACCCAGTACTTC.

In DNA form, the CDR3 reads TGTGCCAGCAGTTTATCGGCAGGGACAGATACGCAGTATTTT. It codes for CASSLSAGTDTQYF. The V gene is TRBV28, the J gene TRBJ2-3; D is possibly TRBD1 (5 bases). CDR1 MDHEN and CDR2 SYDVKM come from the germline V gene. There are 14 residues in the CDR3. V was shortened by 1 base and J by 3 bases, with 8 bases between the two germline ends.

This clonotype turned up a few times. CDR3 residues: CASSLRGQGSSPLHF. CDR3 in DNA: TGTGCCAGCAGCTTAAGGGGGCAGGGGAGTTCACCCCTCCACTTT. V usage is TRBV7-3 and J usage is TRBJ1-6; possible D gene TRBD1, 6 bases. Trimming left V 1 base short and J 9 bases short, with 13 bases between. The germline CDR1 and CDR2 sequences are SGHTA and FQGTGA. The CDR3 has 15 amino acids.

The gene calls are TRBV5-1 and TRBJ1-6, with D hard to call. The V gene lost 4 bases and the J gene lost 9 bases, with 11 bases spanning the gap. The germline V gene encodes CDR1 SGHRS and CDR2 YFSETQ. The CDR3 loop spans 13 amino acids. CDR3 region: CASSETVSSPLHF. Here the CDR3 DNA reads TGCGCCAGCAGCGAGACGGTGAGTTCACCCCTCCACTTT.

This clonotype was seen ten or more times. The CDR3 coding sequence is TGTGCCAGCAGCTTAGATAGCGGGAGGGCGTCAGATACGCAGTATTTT. This translates into CASSLDSGRASDTQYF. The V gene is TRBV11-2, the J gene TRBJ2-3, with 11 bases identical to TRBD2. This CDR3 comprises 16 residues. In germline, CDR1 is SGHAT, CDR2 FQNNGV. The V segment lost 0 bases and the J segment 4 bases; nucleotides outside the gene matches: 3.

This clonotype has ten or more counts. The rearrangement uses TRBV20-1 and TRBJ2-5, with D uncertain. This CDR3 spans 12 amino acids. Germline values: CDR1 DFQATT, CDR2 SNEGSKA (reference sequence). Deletions cut 6 bases from V and 2 bases from J, with 10 bases between. The CDR3 sequence: CSAPKAQETQYF. In nucleotides, the CDR3 is TGCAGTGCGCCGAAGGCTCAAGAGACCCAGTACTTC.

This clonotype was counted many times. The V and J genes are TRBV5-1 and TRBJ2-1; 8 bases agree with TRBD2. Germline V lookup: CDR1 SGHRS, CDR2 YFSETQ. The V and J ends lost 0 bases and 4 bases, in that order; junction bases with no gene match: 15. This CDR3 has 19 residues. The CDR3 nucleotides read TGCGCCAGCAGCTTGGATACGTCGGGGGGGACAAACGCTTACAATGAGCAGTTCTTC. Its translation is CASSLDTSGGTNAYNEQFF.

The gene calls are TRBV20-1 and TRBJ2-1, with 13 bases identical to TRBD2. V dropped 2 bases and J dropped 5; count of bases not matched to a gene: 12. This CDR3 region has 18 residues. Per germline, CDR1 DFQATT and CDR2 SNEGSKA (reference sequence). CDR3 sequence (DNA): TGCAGTGCTAGAATAGGGACTAGCGGGAACACAAAACACAATGAGCAGTTCTTC. Amino acids: CSARIGTSGNTKHNEQFF.

V and J are TRBV20-1 and TRBJ2-3; maybe TRBD1 (5 bases). CDR1 DFQATT and CDR2 SNEGSKA come from the germline V gene (reference sequence). The CDR3 has 15 residues. V was shortened by 3 bases and J by 0 bases, with 13 bases between the two germline ends. The CDR3, as DNA: TGCAGTGCTAGCGACAGAACTACTAGCACAGATACGCAGTATTTT. Translation gives CSASDRTTSTDTQYF.

This clonotype was recorded many times. The chain has TRBV12-3 or TRBV12-4 and TRBJ2-2, with 8 bases that match TRBD2. This CDR3 is built from 15 residues. V shed 6 bases and J 6 bases; nucleotides not matched to a gene: 9. CDR3 coding DNA: TGTGCCAGCAGCCTTGGACTAGCAATTTCCGGGGAGCTGTTTTTT. It yields the protein CASSLGLAISGELFF.